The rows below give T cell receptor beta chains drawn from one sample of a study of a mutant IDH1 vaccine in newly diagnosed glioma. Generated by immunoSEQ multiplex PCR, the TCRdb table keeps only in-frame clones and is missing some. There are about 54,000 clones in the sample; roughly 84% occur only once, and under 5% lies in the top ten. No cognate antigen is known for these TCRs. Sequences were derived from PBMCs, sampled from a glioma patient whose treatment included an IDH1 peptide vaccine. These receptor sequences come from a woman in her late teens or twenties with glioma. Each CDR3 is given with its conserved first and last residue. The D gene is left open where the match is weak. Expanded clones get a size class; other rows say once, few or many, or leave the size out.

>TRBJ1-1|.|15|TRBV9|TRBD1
TGTGCCAGCAGCGAGTCCGGGACAGGGATCGCTGAAGCTTTCTTT
CASSESGTGIAEAFF
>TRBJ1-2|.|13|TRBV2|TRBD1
TGTGCCCCCGAGGACAGGGTGAACTATGGCTACACCTTC
CAPEDRVNYGYTF
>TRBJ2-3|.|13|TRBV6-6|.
TGTGCCAGCAGTTCCTGGGGGGTGGATACGCAGTATTTT
CASSSWGVDTQYF
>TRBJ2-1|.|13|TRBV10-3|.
TGTGCCATCAGTCCAGACAGTTACAATGAGCAGTTCTTC
CAISPDSYNEQFF
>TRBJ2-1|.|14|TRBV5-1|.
TGCGCCAGCAGCTTGGTGGAGGTTAGGAATGAGCAGTTCTTC
CASSLVEVRNEQFF
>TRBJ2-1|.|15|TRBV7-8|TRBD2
TGTGCCAGCAGCTTGAGCGGGGGGGATTACAATGAGCAGTTCTTC
CASSLSGGDYNEQFF
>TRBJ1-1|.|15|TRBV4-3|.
TGCGCCAGCAGCCAAGATGAAGGGAAAGGCACTGAAGCTTTCTTT
CASSQDEGKGTEAFF
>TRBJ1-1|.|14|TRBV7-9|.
TGTGCCAGCAGCTTACAGGGGTCGATCACTGAAGCTTTCTTT
CASSLQGSITEAFF
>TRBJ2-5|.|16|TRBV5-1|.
TGCGCCAGCAGCTCCCATTCCTCACTGCAGGGGGAGACCCAGTACTTC
CASSSHSSLQGETQYF
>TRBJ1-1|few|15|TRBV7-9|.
TGTGCCAGCAGCTCCCTGGGAGCGTCCAACACTGAAGCTTTCTTT
CASSSLGASNTEAFF
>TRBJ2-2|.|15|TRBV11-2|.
TGTGCCAGCAGCCCTCTAGGGGGTCGCACCGGGGAGCTGTTTTTT
CASSPLGGRTGELFF
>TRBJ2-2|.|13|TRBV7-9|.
TGTGCCAGCAGCTTAGCCCTCACCGGGGAGCTGTTTTTT
CASSLALTGELFF
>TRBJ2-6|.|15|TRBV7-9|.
TGTGCCAGCAGCCCCTTCGGGGCCGGGGCCAACGTCCTGACTTTC
CASSPFGAGANVLTF
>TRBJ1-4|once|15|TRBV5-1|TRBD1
TGCGCCAGCAGTTTGGGCGACAGGGATCAGGAAAAACTGTTTTTT
CASSLGDRDQEKLFF
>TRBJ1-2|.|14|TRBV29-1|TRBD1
TGCAGCGTTGATCTCAGGGGGCGGCTGGGCGGCTACACCTTC
CSVDLRGRLGGYTF
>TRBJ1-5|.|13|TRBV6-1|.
TGTGCCAGCAGTGAACTTGGTGGCAGGTCGAACCATTTT
CASSELGGRSNHF
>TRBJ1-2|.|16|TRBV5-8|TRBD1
TGTGCCAGCAGCCCCCCGGCGGGACAGGGAGTCTATGGCTACACCTTC
CASSPPAGQGVYGYTF
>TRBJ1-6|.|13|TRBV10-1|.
TGCGCCGGGGCTTCCCATGCGGGAGCGCCCCTCCACTTT
CAGASHAGAPLHF
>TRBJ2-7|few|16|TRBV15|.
TGTGCCACCAGCAGAGATCGGTTGGTGGGGGGGGCCGGGCAGTACTTC
CATSRDRLVGGAGQYF
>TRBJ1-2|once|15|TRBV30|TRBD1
TGTGCCTGGAGTCCCGACAGGGGGGTCGTCTATGGCTACACCTTC
CAWSPDRGVVYGYTF
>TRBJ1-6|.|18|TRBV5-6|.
TGTGCCAGCAGCCCTGGCGCGGGCAGAGGGACCTATAATTCACCCCTCCACTTT
CASSPGAGRGTYNSPLHF
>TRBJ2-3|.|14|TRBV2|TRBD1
TGTGCCGCCAAGAGAGGGGGCCTCACAGATACGCAGTATTTT
CAAKRGGLTDTQYF
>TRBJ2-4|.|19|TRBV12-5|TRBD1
TGTGCTAGTGGTTCTCCGGGACAGGGGGTGATACTAGCCAAAAACATTCAGTACTTC
CASGSPGQGVILAKNIQYF
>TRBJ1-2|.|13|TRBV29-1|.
TGCAGCGTTGACATGGGGACGTATAAAGGCTACACCTTC
CSVDMGTYKGYTF
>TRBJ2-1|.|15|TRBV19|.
TGTGCCAGTAGTATCCCTACGTTTCTTGGGAATGAGCAGTTCTTC
CASSIPTFLGNEQFF
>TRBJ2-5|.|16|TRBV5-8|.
TGTGCCAGCAGGAGTGGGGCTCTAGTAACCCCAGAGACCCAGTACTTC
CASRSGALVTPETQYF
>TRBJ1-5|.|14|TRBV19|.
TGTGCCAGTAGCACACCCGCAAGCAATCAGCCCCAGCATTTT
CASSTPASNQPQHF
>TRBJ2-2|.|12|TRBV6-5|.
TGTGCCAGCAGTTACCAGGACGGGGAGCTGTTTTTT
CASSYQDGELFF
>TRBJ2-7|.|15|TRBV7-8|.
TGTGCCAGCAGCCACCGACGGGTAAGCTCCTACGAGCAGTACTTC
CASSHRRVSSYEQYF
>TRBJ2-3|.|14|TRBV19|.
TGTGCCAGTCGAGCCAGGGGCAGTTCAGATACGCAGTATTTT
CASRARGSSDTQYF
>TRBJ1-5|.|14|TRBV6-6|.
TGTGCCAGCAGTTTACAGGGAGGAGGTCAGCCCCAGCATTTT
CASSLQGGGQPQHF
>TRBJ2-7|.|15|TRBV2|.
TGTGCCAGCAGGGAGACAGCCCACCTCTCCTACGAGCAGTACTTC
CASRETAHLSYEQYF
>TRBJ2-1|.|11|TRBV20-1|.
TGCAGTGCTGGACGGGACCATGAGCAGTTCTTC
CSAGRDHEQFF
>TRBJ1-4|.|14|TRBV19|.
TGTGCCAGTAGTCCCCGTGGGGGTGGCGAAAAACTGTTTTTT
CASSPRGGGEKLFF
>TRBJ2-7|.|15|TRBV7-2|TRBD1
TGTGCCAGCAGCTTAGCGGTGGACAGGGGTTACGAGCAGTACTTC
CASSLAVDRGYEQYF
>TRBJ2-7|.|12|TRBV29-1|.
TGCAGCGTTGAAGACGGGGCCTACGAGCAGTACTTC
CSVEDGAYEQYF
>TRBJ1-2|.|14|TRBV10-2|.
TGCGCCAGCAGTGCGGGCAGCCCTAACTATGGCTACACCTTC
CASSAGSPNYGYTF
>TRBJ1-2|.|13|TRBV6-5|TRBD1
TGTGCCAGCAGTTACGACAGGGCGGATGGCTACACCTTC
CASSYDRADGYTF
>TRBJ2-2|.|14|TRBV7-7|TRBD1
TGTGCTAGCAGCTTTAGACAGGGGGCCGGGGAGCTGTTTTTT
CASSFRQGAGELFF
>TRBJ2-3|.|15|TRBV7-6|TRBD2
TGTGCCAGCAGCTCGAGCGGGAGGGCCTTAGATACGCAGTATTTT
CASSSSGRALDTQYF
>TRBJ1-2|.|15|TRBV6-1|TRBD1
TGTGCCAGCACCCAGGACAGGGTAATAAACTATGGCTACACCTTC
CASTQDRVINYGYTF
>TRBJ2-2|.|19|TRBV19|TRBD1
TGTGCCAGTAGTATACTTGCGGGACAGGGGGTATCGAACACCGGGGAGCTGTTTTTT
CASSILAGQGVSNTGELFF
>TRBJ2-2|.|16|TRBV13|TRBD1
TGTGCCAGCAGCTCCCGTGGACAGGAGAACACCGGGGAGCTGTTTTTT
CASSSRGQENTGELFF
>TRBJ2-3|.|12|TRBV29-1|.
TGCAGCGTTGAGGGGGCTACGGATACGCAGTATTTT
CSVEGATDTQYF
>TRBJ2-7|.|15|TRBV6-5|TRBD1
TGTGCCAGCAGTTACTCGAGGGGGACAGTCTACGAGCAGTACTTC
CASSYSRGTVYEQYF
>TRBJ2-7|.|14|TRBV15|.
TGTGCCACCAGCAGAGAGAGCGGAGGGTCGGAGCAGTACTTC
CATSRESGGSEQYF
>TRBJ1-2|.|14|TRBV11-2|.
TGTGCCAGCAGCCTTCGGGGGGCAGGAGATGGCTACACCTTC
CASSLRGAGDGYTF
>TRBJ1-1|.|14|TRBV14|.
TGTGCCAGCAGGGACCGGCAGGCGAACACTGAAGCTTTCTTT
CASRDRQANTEAFF
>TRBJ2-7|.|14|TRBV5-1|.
TGCGCCAGCAGCCGAACAGGGAATCCCTACGAGCAGTACTTC
CASSRTGNPYEQYF
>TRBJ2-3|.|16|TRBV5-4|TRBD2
TGTGCCAGCAGCCCCCTCGGGGGGGTGAGTACAGATACGCAGTATTTT
CASSPLGGVSTDTQYF
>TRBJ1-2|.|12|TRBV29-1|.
TGCAGCGTTGACCGGGGGACCTATGGCTACACCTTC
CSVDRGTYGYTF
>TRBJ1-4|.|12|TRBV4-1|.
TGCGCCAGCAGCCAAGAAACAGAAAAACTGTTTTTT
CASSQETEKLFF
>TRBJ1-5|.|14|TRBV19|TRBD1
TGTGCCAGTAGTATGGGGACAGACAATCAGCCCCAGCATTTT
CASSMGTDNQPQHF
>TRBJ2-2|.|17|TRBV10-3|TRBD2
TGTGCCATCAGTGAGCCACTACTAGCGGGGGGGCCCGGGGAGCTGTTTTTT
CAISEPLLAGGPGELFF
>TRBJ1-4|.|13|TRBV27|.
TGTGCCAGCAGTTTTAACGGGAATGAAAAACTGTTTTTT
CASSFNGNEKLFF